This passage covers 5 T cell receptor beta chains from one sample sequenced in a study of blood T cells in healthy people across ages. A sample-barcoded 5' primer and a J-beta primer mix were used in a second PCR of roughly 7 to 11 cycles. TCRdb recomputed calls from the 5' RACE reads with MiXCR, one row per CDR3 protein. The sample holds 600,000 or so distinct CDR3 sequences; around 50% are singletons and the top ten take approximately 23%. The material sequenced was blood. The receptors here all came from a man of 80 years or more in good health.

Only a few counts were recorded for this clonotype. This chain joins TRBV12-3 or TRBV12-4 and TRBJ2-6; D perhaps matches TRBD2 (6 bases). This CDR3 is built from 15 residues. Deletions cut 6 bases from V and 1 base from J, with 10 bases between. The CDR3 loop reads CASRLAISGANVLTF. For the CDR3, the DNA is TGTGCCAGCAGACTAGCCATATCTGGGGCCAACGTCCTGACTTTC.

In its sample, this clonotype was seen once. The chain carries TRBV5-1 and TRBJ2-5, with D perhaps TRBD1 (5 bases). Trimming left V 4 bases short and J 11 bases short, with 30 bases between. Germline CDR1 reads SGHRS; CDR2 reads YFSETQ. The CDR3 spans 17 residues. Written as DNA, the CDR3 is TGCGCCAGCAGCAACGTCCTAGGACAAGGTTCTAGAGATGAGCAGTACTTC. Translated, it gives CASSNVLGQGSRDEQYF. The entire variable domain, with the rest obtained from reference TRBV5-1 and TRBJ2-5, is as follows: KAGVTQTPRYLIKTRGQQVTLSCSPISGHRSVSWYQQTPGQGLQFLFEYFSETQRNKGNFPGRFSGRQFSNSRSEMNVSTLELGDSALYLCASSNVLGQGSRDEQYFGPGTRLLVL.

The CDR3 DNA is TGTGCCAGCAGACGCAGCGGGAGGGCCCCTATCGAGCAGTACTTC. It yields the protein CASRRSGRAPIEQYF. The chain couples TRBV6-2 or TRBV6-3 to TRBJ2-7, with 10 positions matching TRBD2. The CDR3 spans 15 residues. V was clipped by 6 bases and J by 6 bases; unmatched bases: 11. Germline V gene lookup returns CDR1 MNHEY and CDR2 SVGEGT.

Details on this clonotype: Possible read error: a much larger clone is one base away. The chain carries TRBV6-6 and TRBJ1-1; the D gene is possibly TRBD1 (5 bases). The germline gives CDR1 MNHNY, CDR2 SVGAGI (reference sequence). This CDR3 spans 15 amino acids. Trimming removed 8 bases at V and 3 bases at J, with 19 bases between. The CDR3 sequence: CASGPGAGGDTEAFF. In DNA, the CDR3 is TGTGCCAGCGGGCCGGGAGCAGGAGGGGACACTGAAGCTTTCTTT.

The V call is TRBV12-3 or TRBV12-4, the J call TRBJ2-7, with D maybe TRBD2 (6 bases). The J call is uncertain, as TRBJ2-5 better fits the DNA end. The CDR3 extends over 16 amino acids. CDR3 in DNA: TGTGCCAGCAGTTTCGAGGGCGGGGTAAAAGGAGAGACCCAGTACTTC. It yields the protein CASSFEGGVKGETQYF.